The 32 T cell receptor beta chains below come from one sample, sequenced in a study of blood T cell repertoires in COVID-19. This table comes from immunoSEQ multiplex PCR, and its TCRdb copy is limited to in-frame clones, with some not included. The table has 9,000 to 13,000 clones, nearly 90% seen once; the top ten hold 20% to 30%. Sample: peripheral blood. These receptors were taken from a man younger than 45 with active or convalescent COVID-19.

This CDR3 is CASSFNGRLTEAFF. Written as DNA, the CDR3 is TGTGCCAGCAGTTTTAATGGGAGACTCACTGAAGCTTTCTTT. The chain combines TRBV27 with TRBJ1-1, with D unresolved. Germline V CDR1 and CDR2: MNHEY, SMNVEV (reference sequence). V was trimmed by 3 bases and J by 4 bases, leaving 12 bases between them. This CDR3 has 14 residues.

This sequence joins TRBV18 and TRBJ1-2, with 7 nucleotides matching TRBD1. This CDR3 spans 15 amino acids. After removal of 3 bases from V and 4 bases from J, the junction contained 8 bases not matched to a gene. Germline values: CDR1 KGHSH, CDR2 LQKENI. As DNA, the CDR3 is TGTGCCAGCTCACCGGAGGGGGGACAGTCCTATGGCTACACCTTC. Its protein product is CASSPEGGQSYGYTF.

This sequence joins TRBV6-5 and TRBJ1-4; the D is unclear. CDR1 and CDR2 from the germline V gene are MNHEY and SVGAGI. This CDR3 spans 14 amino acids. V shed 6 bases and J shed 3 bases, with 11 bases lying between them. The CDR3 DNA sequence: TGTGCCAGCAGCCGGCTAGGCCCTAATGAAAAACTGTTTTTT. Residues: CASSRLGPNEKLFF.

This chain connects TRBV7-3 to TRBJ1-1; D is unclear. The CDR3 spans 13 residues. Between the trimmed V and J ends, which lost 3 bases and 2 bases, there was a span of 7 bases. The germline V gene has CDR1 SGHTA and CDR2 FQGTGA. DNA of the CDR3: TGTGCCAGCAGCTTCTACCGAAACACTGAAGCTTTCTTT. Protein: CASSFYRNTEAFF.

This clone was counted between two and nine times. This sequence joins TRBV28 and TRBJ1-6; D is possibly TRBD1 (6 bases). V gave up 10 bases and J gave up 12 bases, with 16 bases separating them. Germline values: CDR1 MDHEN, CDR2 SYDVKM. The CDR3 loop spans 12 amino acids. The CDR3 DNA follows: TGTGCCACCGAAAACAGGGATCGACCCCTCCACTTT. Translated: CATENRDRPLHF.

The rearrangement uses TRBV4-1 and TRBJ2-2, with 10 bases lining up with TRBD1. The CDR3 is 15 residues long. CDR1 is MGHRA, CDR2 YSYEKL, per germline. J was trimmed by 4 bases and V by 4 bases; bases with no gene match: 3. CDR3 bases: TGCGCCAGCAGCCGGCGGGACAGGGGCACCGGGGAGCTGTTTTTT. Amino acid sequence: CASSRRDRGTGELFF.

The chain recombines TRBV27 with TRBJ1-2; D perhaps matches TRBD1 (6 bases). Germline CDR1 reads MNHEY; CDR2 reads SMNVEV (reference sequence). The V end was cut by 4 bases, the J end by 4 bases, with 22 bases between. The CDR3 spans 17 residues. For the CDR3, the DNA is TGTGCCAGCAGTTCTACGGTTCTTCGGACAGTTCGCTATGGCTACACCTTC. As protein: CASSSTVLRTVRYGYTF.

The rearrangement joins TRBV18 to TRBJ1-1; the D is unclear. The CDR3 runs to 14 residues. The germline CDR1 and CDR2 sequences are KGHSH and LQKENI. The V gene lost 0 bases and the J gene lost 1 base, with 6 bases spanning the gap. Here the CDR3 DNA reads TGTGCCAGCTCACCACCTTCAGAGAACACTGAAGCTTTCTTT. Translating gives CASSPPSENTEAFF.

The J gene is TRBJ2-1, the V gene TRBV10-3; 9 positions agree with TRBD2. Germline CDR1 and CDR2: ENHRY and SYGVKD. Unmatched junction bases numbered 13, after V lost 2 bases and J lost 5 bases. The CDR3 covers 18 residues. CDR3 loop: CAISEVRAGGPLNNEQFF. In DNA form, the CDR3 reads TGTGCCATCAGTGAGGTTCGGGCGGGGGGGCCGCTGAACAATGAGCAGTTCTTC.

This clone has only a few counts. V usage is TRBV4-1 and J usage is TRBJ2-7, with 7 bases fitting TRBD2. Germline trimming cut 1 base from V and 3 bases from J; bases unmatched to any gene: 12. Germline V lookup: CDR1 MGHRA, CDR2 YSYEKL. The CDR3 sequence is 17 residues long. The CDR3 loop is CASSQVPPASGRYEQYF. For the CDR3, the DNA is TGCGCCAGCAGCCAAGTCCCCCCAGCTAGCGGACGCTACGAGCAGTACTTC.

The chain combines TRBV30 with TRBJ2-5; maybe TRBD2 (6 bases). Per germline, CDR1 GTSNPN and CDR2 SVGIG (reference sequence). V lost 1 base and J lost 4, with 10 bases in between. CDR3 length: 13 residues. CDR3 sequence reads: CAWSGMEGETQYF. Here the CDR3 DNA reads TGTGCCTGGAGTGGGATGGAGGGAGAGACCCAGTACTTC.

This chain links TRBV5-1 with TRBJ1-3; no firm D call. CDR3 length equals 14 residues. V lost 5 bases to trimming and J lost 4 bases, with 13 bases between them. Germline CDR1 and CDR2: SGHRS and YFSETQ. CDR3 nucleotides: TGCGCCAGCAGTAGCGGAGAAGTCGGAAACACCATATATTTT. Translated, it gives CASSSGEVGNTIYF. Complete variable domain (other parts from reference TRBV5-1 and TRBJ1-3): KAGVTQTPRYLIKTRGQQVTLSCSPISGHRSVSWYQQTPGQGLQFLFEYFSETQRNKGNFPGRFSGRQFSNSRSEMNVSTLELGDSALYLCASSSGEVGNTIYFGEGSWLTVV.

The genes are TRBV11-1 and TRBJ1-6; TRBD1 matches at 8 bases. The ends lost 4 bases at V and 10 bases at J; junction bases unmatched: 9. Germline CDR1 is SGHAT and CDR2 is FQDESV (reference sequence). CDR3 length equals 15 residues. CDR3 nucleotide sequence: TGTGCCAGCAGCTCGTATCAGGGGGCGAAGTCACCCCTCCACTTT. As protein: CASSSYQGAKSPLHF.

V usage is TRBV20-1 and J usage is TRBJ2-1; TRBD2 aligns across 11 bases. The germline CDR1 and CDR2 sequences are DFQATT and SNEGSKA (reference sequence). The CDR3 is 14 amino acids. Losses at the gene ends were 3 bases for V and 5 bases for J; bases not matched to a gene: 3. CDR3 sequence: CSASSSGGNNEQFF. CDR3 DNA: TGCAGTGCTAGTTCTAGCGGGGGGAACAATGAGCAGTTCTTC.

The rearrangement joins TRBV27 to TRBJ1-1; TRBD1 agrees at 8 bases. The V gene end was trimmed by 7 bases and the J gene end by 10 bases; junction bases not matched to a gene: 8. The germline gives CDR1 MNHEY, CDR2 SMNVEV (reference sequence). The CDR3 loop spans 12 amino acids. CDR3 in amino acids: CASNLPGGSAFF. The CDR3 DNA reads TGTGCCAGCAATCTCCCAGGGGGCTCAGCTTTCTTT.

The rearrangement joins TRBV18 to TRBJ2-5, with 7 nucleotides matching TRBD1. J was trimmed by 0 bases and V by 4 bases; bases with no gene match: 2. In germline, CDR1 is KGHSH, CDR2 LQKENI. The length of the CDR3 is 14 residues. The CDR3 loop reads CASSLGTDQETQYF. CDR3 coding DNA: TGTGCCAGCTCACTTGGGACAGACCAAGAGACCCAGTACTTC.

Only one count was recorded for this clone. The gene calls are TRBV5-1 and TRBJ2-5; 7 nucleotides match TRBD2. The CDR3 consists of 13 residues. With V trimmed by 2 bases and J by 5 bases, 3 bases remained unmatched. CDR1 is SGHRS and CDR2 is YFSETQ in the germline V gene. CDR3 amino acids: CASSFSGDETQYF. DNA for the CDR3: TGCGCCAGCAGCTTCAGCGGGGACGAGACCCAGTACTTC.

CDR3 in amino acids: CASSLQGVRHEQFF. CDR3 nucleotides: TGTGCCAGCAGTTTACAGGGTGTGAGGCATGAGCAGTTCTTC. V is TRBV6-5 and J is TRBJ2-1; D possibly corresponds to TRBD1 (6 bases). The V gene lost 4 bases and the J gene lost 8 bases, with 15 bases spanning the gap. Germline V gene lookup returns CDR1 MNHEY and CDR2 SVGAGI. This CDR3 has 14 amino acids.

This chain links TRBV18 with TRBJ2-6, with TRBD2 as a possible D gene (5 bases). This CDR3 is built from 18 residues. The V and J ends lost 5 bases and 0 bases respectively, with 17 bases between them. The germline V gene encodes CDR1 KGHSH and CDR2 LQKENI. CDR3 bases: TGTGCCAGCTCAGCAGTGACTCCTAGCTACTCTGGGGCCAACGTCCTGACTTTC. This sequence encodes CASSAVTPSYSGANVLTF.

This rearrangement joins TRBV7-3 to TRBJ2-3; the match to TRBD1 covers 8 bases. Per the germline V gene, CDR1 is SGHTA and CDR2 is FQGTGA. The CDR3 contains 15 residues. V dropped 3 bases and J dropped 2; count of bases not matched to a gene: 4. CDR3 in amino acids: CASSFGQGDTDTQYF. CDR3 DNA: TGTGCCAGCAGCTTCGGACAGGGAGACACAGATACGCAGTATTTT.

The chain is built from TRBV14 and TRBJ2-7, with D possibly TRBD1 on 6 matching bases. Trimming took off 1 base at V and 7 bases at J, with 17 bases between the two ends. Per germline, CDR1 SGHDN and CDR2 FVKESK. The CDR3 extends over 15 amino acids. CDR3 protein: CASSQVDRPFREQYV. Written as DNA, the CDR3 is TGTGCCAGCAGCCAAGTTGACAGGCCTTTTAGAGAGCAGTACGTC.

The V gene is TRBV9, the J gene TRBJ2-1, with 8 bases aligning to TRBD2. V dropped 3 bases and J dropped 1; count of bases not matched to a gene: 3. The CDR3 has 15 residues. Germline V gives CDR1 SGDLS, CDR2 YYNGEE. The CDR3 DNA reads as TGTGCCAGCAGCGCAGGGACTAGTTCCTACAATGAGCAGTTCTTC. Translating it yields CASSAGTSSYNEQFF.

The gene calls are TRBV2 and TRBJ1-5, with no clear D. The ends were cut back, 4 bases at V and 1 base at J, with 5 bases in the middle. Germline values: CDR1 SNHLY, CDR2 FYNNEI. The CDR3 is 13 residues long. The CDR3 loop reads CASSGRSNQPQHF. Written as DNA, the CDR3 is TGTGCCAGCAGTGGCCGGAGCAATCAGCCCCAGCATTTT.

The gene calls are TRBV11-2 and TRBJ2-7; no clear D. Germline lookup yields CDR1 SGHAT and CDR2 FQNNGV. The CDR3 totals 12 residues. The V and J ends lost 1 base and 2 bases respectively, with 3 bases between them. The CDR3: CASSLATYEQYF. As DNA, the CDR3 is TGTGCCAGCAGCTTAGCCACCTACGAGCAGTACTTC. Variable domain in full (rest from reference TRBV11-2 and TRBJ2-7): EAGVAQSPRYKIIEKRQSVAFWCNPISGHATLYWYQQILGQGPKLLIQFQNNGVVDDSQLPKDRFSAERLKGVDSTLKIQPAKLEDSAVYLCASSLATYEQYFGPGTRLTVT.

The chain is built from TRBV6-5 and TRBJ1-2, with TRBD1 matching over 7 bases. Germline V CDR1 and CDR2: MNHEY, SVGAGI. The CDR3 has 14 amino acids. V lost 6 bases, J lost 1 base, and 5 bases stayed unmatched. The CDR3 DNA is TGTGCCAGCAGCTACGGGGACAGTAACTATGGCTACACCTTC. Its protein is CASSYGDSNYGYTF.

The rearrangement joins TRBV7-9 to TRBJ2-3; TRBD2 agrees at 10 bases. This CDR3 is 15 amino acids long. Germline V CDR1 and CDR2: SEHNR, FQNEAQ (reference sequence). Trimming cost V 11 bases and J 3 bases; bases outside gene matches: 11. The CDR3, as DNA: TGTGCCTCCCGTCTGACTAGCGGGTATACAGATACGCAGTATTTT. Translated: CASRLTSGYTDTQYF.

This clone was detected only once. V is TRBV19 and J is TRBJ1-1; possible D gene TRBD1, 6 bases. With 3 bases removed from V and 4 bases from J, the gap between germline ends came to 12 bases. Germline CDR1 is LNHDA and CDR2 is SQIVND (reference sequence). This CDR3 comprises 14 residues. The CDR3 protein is CASSMGRGATEAFF. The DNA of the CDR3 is TGTGCCAGTAGTATGGGACGGGGGGCCACTGAAGCTTTCTTT.

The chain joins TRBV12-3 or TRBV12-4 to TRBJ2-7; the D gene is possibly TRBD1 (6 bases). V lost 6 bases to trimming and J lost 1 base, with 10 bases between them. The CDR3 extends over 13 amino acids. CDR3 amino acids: CASRLTGSYEQYF. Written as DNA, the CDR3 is TGTGCCAGCAGACTAACAGGGTCCTACGAGCAGTACTTC.

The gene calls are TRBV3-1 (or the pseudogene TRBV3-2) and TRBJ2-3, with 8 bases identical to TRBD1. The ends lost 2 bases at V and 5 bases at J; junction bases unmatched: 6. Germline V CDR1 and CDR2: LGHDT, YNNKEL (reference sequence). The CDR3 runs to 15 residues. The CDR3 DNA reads TGTGCCAGCAGCCAAATGACAGGGGTTCGAGATACGCAGTATTTT. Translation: CASSQMTGVRDTQYF.

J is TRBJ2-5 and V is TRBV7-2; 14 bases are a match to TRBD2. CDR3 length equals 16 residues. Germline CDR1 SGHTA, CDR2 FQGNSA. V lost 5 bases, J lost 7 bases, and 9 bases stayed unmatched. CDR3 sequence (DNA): TGTGCCAGCAGCCCCGAGGGGACTAGCGGGAGTTTGACCCAGTACTTC. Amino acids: CASSPEGTSGSLTQYF.

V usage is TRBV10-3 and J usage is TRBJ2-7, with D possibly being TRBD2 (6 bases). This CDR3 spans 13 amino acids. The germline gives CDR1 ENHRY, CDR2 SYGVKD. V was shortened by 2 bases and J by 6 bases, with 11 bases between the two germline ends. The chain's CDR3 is CAISEGPEGEQYV. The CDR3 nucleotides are TGTGCCATCAGTGAGGGGCCGGAGGGCGAGCAGTACGTC.

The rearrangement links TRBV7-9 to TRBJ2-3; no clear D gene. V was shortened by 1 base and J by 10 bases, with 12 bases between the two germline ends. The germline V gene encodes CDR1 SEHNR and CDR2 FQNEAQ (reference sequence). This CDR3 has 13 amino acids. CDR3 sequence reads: CASSLEVGGPQYF. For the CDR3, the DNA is TGTGCCAGCAGCTTAGAAGTCGGTGGTCCGCAGTATTTT.